The subject of this entry is one TCR beta chain. The target of this receptor is not known. No base quality values were provided; no much bigger clone lies one nucleotide off. As encoded in the germline V gene, CDR1 is MGHRA while CDR2 is YSYEKL. Taken from cysteine to phenylalanine, the CDR3 has 15 residues. Solely the CDR3 DNA is kept, with 45 bases framed from the first base. The 35 to 40 donors, aged about 6 to 95 years, were systemically healthy Caucasian individuals from Russia. Ten milliliters of peripheral blood were drawn from each donor into EDTA-treated Vacutainer tubes. Ficoll-Paque density-gradient centrifugation was used to isolate PBMCs, with at least 6.5 million per sample. Trizol reagent was used to extract total RNA from PBMCs, with at least 5.5 micrograms per sample. Naive CD45RAhigh/CD27high T cell percentages were measured by flow cytometry on a PBMC aliquot from every donor. Library creation used 5' RACE. Instrument used: Illumina HiSeq 2500. A second PCR of about 7 to 12 cycles was performed with a sample-barcoded 5' primer and a J-beta primer mix. Each TCR beta cDNA molecule received a unique molecular identifier from a template-switch 5' adaptor carrying 12 random nucleotides. At least 2.5 million CDR3-containing paired-end reads were obtained from each sample. First-strand cDNA was synthesized from all RNA with the Mint cDNA synthesis kit, primed by a TRBC-specific oligonucleotide. After uracil-DNA glycosylase treatment, a first 18-cycle PCR used universal primers M1SS and BC2_uni_R on all cDNA. In the paper's pipeline: For normalization, 1 million high-quality reads, each with a distinct molecular identifier, were randomly selected from each sample. Instead of being binned into consensus sequences, reads with shared molecular identifiers were discarded. MiTCR, set to a Q25 quality threshold and the strictest error-elimination algorithm, was used for CDR3 identification, clonotype clustering and error correction. A nonparametric unseen species model with Euler transformation was used to estimate lower-bound total TCR beta diversity. In TCRdb, the public reads were trimmed at Q25 with fastp and aligned with MiXCR, with productive beta chains retained. Rows with a matching CDR3 protein are joined into one entry that keeps the most common DNA and genes. What appears here as the V and J calls and clone size reflects TCRdb's work, not the paper's. The sample table contains approximately 960,000 distinct CDR3 sequences; only one count was recorded for almost 30% of them. The leading ten clones occupy approximately 10% of the sample.

The source of the sample is a study of blood T cells in healthy people across ages (dated by TCRdb to between 2014 and 2017). Concerning the study at large: In model experiments, template switching captured about one uniquely barcoded TCR beta cDNA molecule for every two T cells. Two additional independent replicas of 1 million unique cDNA reads from the same blood draw were analyzed for two donors (one aged 18 to 30 and one aged 80 or older). Using deep sequencing normalized with unique cDNA molecular identifiers, the study measured how TCR beta repertoire diversity changes with age. The donors were split into four age groups: young (average around 15 years), middle-aged (about 40), aged (62) and long-lived (approximately 80).

On the study overall, not on this receptor specifically: Observed TCR beta diversity correlated strongly with the percentage of naive T cells measured by flow cytometry. Since profiling was done on bulk unsorted PBMCs, naive and antigen-experienced compartments could not be conclusively compared. Donor CMV infection status was unknown, potentially confounding age-related changes in expanded clonotypes. Estimates of total diversity based on one million sequenced T cells were considered lower bounds and underestimates. Observed TCR beta diversity per million T cells fell roughly linearly with age, and a significant reduction was already apparent by age roughly 40. Compared with the aged group, the long-lived group had more naive CD4+ T cells, fewer expanded clones and increased TCR diversity, suggesting age selection.

Another study also made use of these data, one on T cells of mothers and their children. The second study's authors report: Donors were nine systemically healthy Caucasian individuals: three mothers and their six children. cDNA synthesis used all of the extracted RNA, with approximately 1.6 ug of RNA in each 15 ul reaction. In the second PCR, sample barcodes and 2-4 random nucleotides were introduced via the M1S primer. Over 10 million TCR beta CDR3 reads came from each mother, compared with 3.3 million or so reads from each child. Thymic selection similarly shapes TCR recombination output in related and unrelated pairs, with minor effect from inherited differences. Normalized repertoire overlap was always slightly but never significantly higher in related than unrelated mother-child pairs. No persistent microchimeric T cell clones were detected, at a sensitivity of 90 to 100 clones per million clonotypes. To look for features that set related mother-child pairs apart from unrelated individuals, the researchers ran deep NGS to compare the TCR beta repertoires of mothers and children. The mean age was roughly 36 +/- 4 years for the mothers and approximately 11 +/- 4 years for the children. After adapter ligation with NEBNext reagents, the libraries were sequenced on Illumina HiSeq 2000 with 100+100 nt paired-end reads. To prevent cross-contamination, the mother and child libraries were prepared one month apart and sequenced in separate runs. Between roughly 450,000 and 2,000,000 distinct TCR beta clonotypes were identified per donor. Naive TCR beta clonotypes were estimated from low-frequency clonotypes matched to each donor's FACS-determined naive share, without sorting.

This TCR was sampled from a woman in her thirties or forties in good health. Source material: blood. The V and J genes are TRBV4-1 and TRBJ2-4; TRBD1 is a weak D gene call, 5 bases matching. Matching the DNA end better, TRBJ2-7 makes the J call doubtful. The CDR3 region reads CASSQERGTWYEQYF. In nucleotide form, the sequence is TGCGCCAGCAGCCAAGAAAGGGGAACCTGGTACGAGCAGTACTTC.